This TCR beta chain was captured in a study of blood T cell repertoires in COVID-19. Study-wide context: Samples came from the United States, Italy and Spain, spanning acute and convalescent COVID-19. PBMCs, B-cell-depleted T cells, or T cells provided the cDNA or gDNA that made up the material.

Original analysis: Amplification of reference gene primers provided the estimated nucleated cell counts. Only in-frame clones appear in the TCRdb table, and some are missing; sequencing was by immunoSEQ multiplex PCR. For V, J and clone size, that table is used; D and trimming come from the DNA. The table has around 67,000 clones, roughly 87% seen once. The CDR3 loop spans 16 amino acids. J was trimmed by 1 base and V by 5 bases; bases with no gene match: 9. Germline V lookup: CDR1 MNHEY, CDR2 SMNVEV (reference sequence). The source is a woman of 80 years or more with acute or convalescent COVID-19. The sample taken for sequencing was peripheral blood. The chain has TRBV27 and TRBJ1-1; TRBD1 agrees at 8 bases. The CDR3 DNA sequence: TGTGCCAGCAGTATACTTCCTGGACAGGGGAACACTGAAGCTTTCTTT. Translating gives CASSILPGQGNTEAFF.